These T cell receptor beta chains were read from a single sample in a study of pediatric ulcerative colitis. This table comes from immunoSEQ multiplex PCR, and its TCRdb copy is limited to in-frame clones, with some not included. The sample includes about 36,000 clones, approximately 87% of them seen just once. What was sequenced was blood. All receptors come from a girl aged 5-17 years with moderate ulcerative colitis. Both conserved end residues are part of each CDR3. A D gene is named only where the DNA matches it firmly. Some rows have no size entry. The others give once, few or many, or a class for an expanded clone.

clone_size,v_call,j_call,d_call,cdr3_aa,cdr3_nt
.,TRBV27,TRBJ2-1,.,CASSLSLPVTAPSVLNEQFF,TGTGCCAGCAGTTTATCGCTCCCTGTTACGGCACCTTCGGTTTTAAATGAGCAGTTCTTC
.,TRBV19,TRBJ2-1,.,CASSPHPTRNEQFF,TGTGCCAGTAGCCCTCATCCCACACGCAATGAGCAGTTCTTC
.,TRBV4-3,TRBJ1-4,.,CASSQGGGEGEKLFF,TGCGCCAGCAGCCAAGGGGGAGGGGAGGGTGAAAAACTGTTTTTT
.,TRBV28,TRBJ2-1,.,CASSAGSSYNEQFF,TGTGCCAGCAGTGCGGGGAGCTCCTACAATGAGCAGTTCTTC
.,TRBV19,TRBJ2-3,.,CASSNHRDHTDTQYF,TGTGCCAGTAGTAACCACAGGGATCACACAGATACGCAGTATTTT
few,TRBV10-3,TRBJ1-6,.,CATGEGRYSPLHF,TGTGCGACCGGGGAGGGGAGGTATTCACCCCTCCACTTT
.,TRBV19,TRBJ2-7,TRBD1,CATQSTGGIYEQYF,TGTGCCACCCAATCGACAGGGGGCATCTACGAGCAGTACTTC
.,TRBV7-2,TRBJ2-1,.,CASSLMASQDEQFF,TGTGCCAGCAGCTTAATGGCTAGCCAAGATGAGCAGTTCTTC
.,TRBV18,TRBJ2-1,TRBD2,CASSKPGLGKGEQFF,TGTGCCAGCTCAAAACCGGGACTAGGAAAGGGTGAGCAGTTCTTC
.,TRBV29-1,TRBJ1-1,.,CSVAPHRPDTEAFF,TGCAGCGTTGCCCCTCACCGACCCGACACTGAAGCTTTCTTT
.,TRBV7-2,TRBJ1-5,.,CASSFSLLRNQPQHF,TGTGCCAGCAGCTTTTCCCTCTTACGGAATCAGCCCCAGCATTTT
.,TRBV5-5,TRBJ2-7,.,CASSLVSRQGPYEQYF,TGTGCCAGCAGCTTGGTATCTCGGCAGGGTCCCTACGAGCAGTACTTC
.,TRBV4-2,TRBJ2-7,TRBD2,CASGSLAGTAYYEQYF,TGTGCCAGCGGTTCGTTAGCGGGTACCGCCTACTACGAGCAGTACTTC
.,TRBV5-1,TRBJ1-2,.,CASSQTEVYGYTF,TGCGCCAGCAGCCAAACGGAGGTCTATGGCTACACCTTC
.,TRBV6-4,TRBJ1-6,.,CASSVQTNSPLHF,TGTGCCAGCAGTGTACAGACTAATTCACCCCTCCACTTT
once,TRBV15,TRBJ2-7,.,CATSSGAGYEQYF,TGTGCCACCAGCAGCGGCGCCGGATACGAGCAGTACTTC
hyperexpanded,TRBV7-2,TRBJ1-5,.,CASSLAGTGPLGSNQPQHF,TGTGCCAGCAGCTTAGCGGGGACGGGTCCTTTAGGCAGCAATCAGCCCCAGCATTTT
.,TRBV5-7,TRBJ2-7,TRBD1,CASSFRDRGMRVYEQYF,TGTGCCAGCAGCTTCCGGGACAGGGGCATGCGGGTCTACGAGCAGTACTTC
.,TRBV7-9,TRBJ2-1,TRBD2,CASSLVTSGSYNEQFF,TGTGCCAGCAGCTTAGTGACTAGCGGCTCCTACAATGAGCAGTTCTTC
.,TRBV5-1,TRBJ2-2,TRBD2,CASSSRLAGDPGELFF,TGCGCCAGCAGCTCGAGACTAGCGGGGGACCCCGGGGAGCTGTTTTTT
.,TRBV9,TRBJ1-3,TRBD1,CASSPTLRQGNTIYF,TGTGCCAGCAGCCCGACCCTCCGACAGGGGAACACCATATATTTT
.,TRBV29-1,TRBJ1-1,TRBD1,CSAFGDRGMNTEAFF,TGCAGCGCCTTCGGGGACAGGGGAATGAACACTGAAGCTTTCTTT
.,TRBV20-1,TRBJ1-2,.,CSVRRDYGYTF,TGCAGTGTTCGACGGGACTATGGCTACACCTTC
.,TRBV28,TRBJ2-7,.,CASSPAYEQYF,TGTGCCAGCAGTCCGGCCTACGAGCAGTACTTC
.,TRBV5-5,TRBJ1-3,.,CASSLVGRGNTIYF,TGTGCCAGCAGCTTGGTGGGGCGTGGAAACACCATATATTTT
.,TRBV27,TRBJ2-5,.,CASSLSAGVTQYF,TGTGCCAGCAGTTTATCCGCCGGGGTGACCCAGTACTTC
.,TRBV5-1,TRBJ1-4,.,CASSPREGEANEKLFF,TGCGCCAGCAGCCCGAGGGAAGGGGAAGCTAATGAAAAACTGTTTTTT
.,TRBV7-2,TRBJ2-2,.,CASSFSTGELFF,TGTGCCAGCAGCTTCTCCACCGGGGAGCTGTTTTTT
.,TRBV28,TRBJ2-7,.,CASSATMGIWGKDYEQYF,TGTGCCAGCAGTGCCACTATGGGGATTTGGGGGAAAGATTACGAGCAGTACTTC
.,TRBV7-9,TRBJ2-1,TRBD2,CASSAFSGGYNEQFF,TGTGCCAGCAGCGCCTTTAGCGGGGGCTACAATGAGCAGTTCTTC
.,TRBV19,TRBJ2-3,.,CASRDGTTTDTQYF,TGTGCCAGTAGGGATGGGACAACCACAGATACGCAGTATTTT
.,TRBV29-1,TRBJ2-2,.,CSVEEKSSVSGELFF,TGCAGCGTTGAAGAAAAGTCCTCGGTTTCCGGGGAGCTGTTTTTT
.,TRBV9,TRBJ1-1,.,CASSVVGEDTEAFF,TGTGCCAGCAGCGTAGTTGGGGAGGACACTGAAGCTTTCTTT
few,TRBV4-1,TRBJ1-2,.,CASSQDRVDGYTF,TGCGCCAGCAGCCAAGACCGGGTAGATGGCTACACCTTC
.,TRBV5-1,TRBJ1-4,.,CASSSGHIEKLFF,TGCGCCAGCAGCTCGGGACACATTGAAAAACTGTTTTTT
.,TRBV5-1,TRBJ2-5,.,CASSLAWKETQYF,TGCGCCAGCAGCTTGGCCTGGAAGGAGACCCAGTACTTC
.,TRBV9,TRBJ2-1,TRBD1,CASSAVMTGGKDEQFF,TGTGCCAGCAGCGCCGTTATGACAGGGGGCAAGGATGAGCAGTTCTTC
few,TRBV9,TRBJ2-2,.,CASSVERAGELFF,TGTGCCAGCAGCGTAGAAAGGGCCGGGGAGCTGTTTTTT
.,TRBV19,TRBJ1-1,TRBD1,CASTELPGQRNTEAFF,TGTGCCAGTACTGAGTTACCGGGACAGAGGAACACTGAAGCTTTCTTT
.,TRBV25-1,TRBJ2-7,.,CASSDQLTYEQYF,TGTGCCAGCAGTGATCAGCTAACCTACGAGCAGTACTTC
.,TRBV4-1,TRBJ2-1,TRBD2,CASSQVAPESSGGNNEQFF,TGCGCCAGCAGCCAAGTAGCCCCCGAGAGCAGCGGGGGGAACAATGAGCAGTTCTTC
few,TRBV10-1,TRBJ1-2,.,CASTGQGGYGYTF,TGCGCCAGCACGGGTCAGGGCGGCTATGGCTACACCTTC